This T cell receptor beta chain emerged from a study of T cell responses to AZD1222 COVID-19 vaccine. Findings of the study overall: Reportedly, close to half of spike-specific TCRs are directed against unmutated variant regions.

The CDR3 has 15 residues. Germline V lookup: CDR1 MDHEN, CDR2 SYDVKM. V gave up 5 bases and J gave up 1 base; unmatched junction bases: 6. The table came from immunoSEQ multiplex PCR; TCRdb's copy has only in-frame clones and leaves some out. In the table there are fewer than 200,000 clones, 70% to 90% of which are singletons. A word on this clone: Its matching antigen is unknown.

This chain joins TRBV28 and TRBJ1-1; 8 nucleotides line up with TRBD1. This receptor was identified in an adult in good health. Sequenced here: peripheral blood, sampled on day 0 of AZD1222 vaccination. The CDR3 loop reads CASSPTGGKNTEAFF. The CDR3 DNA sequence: TGTGCCAGCAGTCCAACAGGGGGGAAGAACACTGAAGCTTTCTTT.